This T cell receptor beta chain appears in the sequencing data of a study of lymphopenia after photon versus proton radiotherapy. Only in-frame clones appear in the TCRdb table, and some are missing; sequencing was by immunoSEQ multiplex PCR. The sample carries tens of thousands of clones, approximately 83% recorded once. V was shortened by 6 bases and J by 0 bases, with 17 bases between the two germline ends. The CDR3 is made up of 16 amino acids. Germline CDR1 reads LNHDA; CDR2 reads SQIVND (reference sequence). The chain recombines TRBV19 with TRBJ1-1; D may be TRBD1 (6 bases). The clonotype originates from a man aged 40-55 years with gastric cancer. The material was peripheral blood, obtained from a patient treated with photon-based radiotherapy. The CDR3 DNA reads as TGTGCCAGTAGGGGAAACAGGGCGATTATGAACACTGAAGCTTTCTTT. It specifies CASRGNRAIMNTEAFF.